The 21 T cell receptor beta chains given below trace back to one sample, sequenced in a study of shared clonotypes between healthy human individuals. Libraries were prepared by immunoSEQ multiplex PCR; TCRdb keeps only in-frame clonotypes and omits some of them. The table shows more than 500,000 clones, with 95% to 97% occurring only once. Sequencing used naive CD4+ T cells sorted from blood. The subset: CD45RA+ positively selected. The origin of the receptors is a woman aged 25 to 45 in good health.

The rearrangement joins TRBV6-1 to TRBJ2-7; no reliable D call. Trimming stripped 1 base from V and 4 bases from J, with 14 bases between. From germline, CDR1 is MNHNS and CDR2 SASEGT. This CDR3 has 15 residues. CDR3 sequence reads: CASSEVAPRAYEQYF. The CDR3 nucleotides are TGTGCCAGCAGTGAAGTGGCTCCAAGGGCGTACGAGCAGTACTTC.

This rearrangement joins TRBV11-2 to TRBJ2-7; 14 bases are a match to TRBD2. V was pared by 3 bases and J by 3 bases, with 13 bases of the junction left unmatched. The CDR3 spans 19 residues. CDR1 SGHAT and CDR2 FQNNGV come from the germline V gene. The CDR3: CASSFSGTSGRGVGYEQYF. The CDR3 DNA follows: TGTGCCAGCAGCTTCTCCGGGACTAGCGGGAGAGGGGTGGGCTACGAGCAGTACTTC.

The chain has TRBV2 and TRBJ2-7; the D gene could be TRBD1 or TRBD2 (6 bases each). CDR1 SNHLY and CDR2 FYNNEI come from the germline V gene. The CDR3 has 15 amino acids. V lost 3 bases, J lost 2 bases, and 14 bases lay in between. The CDR3 DNA sequence: TGTGCCAGCAGTGAGTGGCGGAGGGGGGCCTACGAGCAGTACTTC. This codes for CASSEWRRGAYEQYF.

The genes are TRBV9 and TRBJ2-7; D is undetermined. This CDR3 comprises 15 residues. V shed 0 bases and J shed 5 bases, with 15 bases lying between them. The V gene's germline CDR1 is SGDLS and CDR2 YYNGEE. The CDR3 is CASSVAGDPAHEQYF. Here the CDR3 DNA reads TGTGCCAGCAGCGTAGCCGGTGATCCAGCCCACGAGCAGTACTTC. Drawing the rest from reference TRBV9 and TRBJ2-7, the complete variable domain is DSGVTQTPKHLITATGQRVTLRCSPRSGDLSVYWYQQSLDQGLQFLIQYYNGEERAKGNILERFSAQQFPDLHSELNLSSLELGDSALYFCASSVAGDPAHEQYFGPGTRLTVT.

The genes are TRBV7-9 and TRBJ2-7; D may be TRBD1 (6 bases). Germline V gives CDR1 SEHNR, CDR2 FQNEAQ (reference sequence). V was shortened by 2 bases and J by 2 bases, with 10 bases between the two germline ends. The CDR3 totals 14 residues. CDR3 residues: CASSLLGATYEQYF. DNA of the CDR3: TGTGCCAGCAGCTTACTGGGGGCCACCTACGAGCAGTACTTC.

The chain joins TRBV7-9 to TRBJ1-5; possible D gene TRBD1, 5 bases. The length of the CDR3 is 16 residues. V shed 3 bases and J shed 4 bases, with 16 bases lying between them. Germline V gives CDR1 SEHNR, CDR2 FQNEAQ (reference sequence). CDR3 sequence: CASSFFGGEENQPQHF. The CDR3 coding sequence is TGTGCCAGCAGCTTTTTCGGGGGGGAGGAAAATCAGCCCCAGCATTTT. Complete variable domain (other parts from reference TRBV7-9 and TRBJ1-5): DTGVSQNPRHKITKRGQNVTFRCDPISEHNRLYWYRQTLGQGPEFLTYFQNEAQLEKSRLLSDRFSAERPKGSFSTLEIQRTEQGDSAMYLCASSFFGGEENQPQHFGDGTRLSIL.

This clone was counted once. J is TRBJ2-5 and V is TRBV11-2; D not resolved. Germline V gene lookup returns CDR1 SGHAT and CDR2 FQNNGV. The CDR3 has 13 residues. V gave up 6 bases and J gave up 4 bases, with 12 bases separating them. CDR3 region: CASSRDLGETQYF. CDR3 DNA: TGTGCCAGCAGTCGAGATCTAGGAGAGACCCAGTACTTC.

This chain links TRBV7-6 with TRBJ2-5, with 15 nucleotides matching TRBD2. The germline CDR1 and CDR2 sequences are SGHVS and FNYEAQ. CDR3 size: 15 residues. V lost 5 bases, J lost 8 bases, and 6 bases stayed unmatched. The CDR3 loop reads CASSAGTSGRSTQYF. The CDR3 nucleotides are TGTGCCAGCAGCGCGGGGACTAGCGGGAGGAGTACCCAGTACTTC.

V gene TRBV7-8 combines with J gene TRBJ2-7, with TRBD2 as a possible D gene (5 bases). V gave up 3 bases and J gave up 2 bases, with 11 bases separating them. The CDR3 length is 14 residues. CDR1 is SGHVS and CDR2 is FQNEAQ in the germline V gene. Here the CDR3 reads CASSLVGDPYEQYF. The CDR3 bases are TGTGCCAGCAGCTTGGTGGGAGATCCCTACGAGCAGTACTTC.

The V call is TRBV28, the J call TRBJ2-1; D is uncertain. CDR1 and CDR2 (germline): MDHEN, SYDVKM. V was shortened by 4 bases and J by 7 bases, with 8 bases between the two germline ends. The CDR3 runs to 12 residues. This CDR3 is CASSSFGNEQFF. The CDR3 DNA is TGTGCCAGCAGTTCTTTTGGAAATGAGCAGTTCTTC.

The chain uses TRBV7-2 and TRBJ2-1; 8 bases map to TRBD1. Germline V lookup: CDR1 SGHTA, CDR2 FQGNSA. The CDR3 consists of 18 residues. V lost 5 bases to trimming and J lost 0 bases; unmatched junction nucleotides: 12. This CDR3 reads CASSQDRVRPLSYNEQFF. CDR3 DNA: TGTGCCAGCAGCCAGGACAGGGTTCGCCCCCTCTCCTACAATGAGCAGTTCTTC.

This rearrangement joins TRBV5-1 to TRBJ2-7, with D tentatively TRBD2 (7 bases). CDR3 size: 15 residues. The V end lost 4 bases, the J end lost 7 bases, and 21 bases lay between the germline ends. Germline V gene data show CDR1 as SGHRS and CDR2 as YFSETQ. The CDR3 reads CASSGGRESFVEQYF. For the CDR3, the DNA is TGCGCCAGCAGCGGGGGGCGGGAGAGCTTTGTGGAGCAGTACTTC.

CDR3 nucleotides: TGTGCCAGCACTGAGGGTTGGACACCGAACACTGAAGCTTTCTTT. Its protein is CASTEGWTPNTEAFF. The chain is built from TRBV6-1 and TRBJ1-1; possible D gene TRBD1, 5 bases. The length of the CDR3 is 15 residues. V was shortened by 7 bases and J by 1 base, with 16 bases between the two germline ends. Germline CDR1 reads MNHNS; CDR2 reads SASEGT.

The V call is TRBV4-1, the J call TRBJ2-4, with D uncertain. V lost 2 bases and J lost 2, with 10 bases in between. Looked up from germline, CDR1 is MGHRA and CDR2 is YSYEKL. The CDR3 contains 15 residues. CDR3 sequence reads: CASSQPVVPKNIQYF. Here the CDR3 DNA reads TGCGCCAGCAGCCAACCGGTCGTTCCCAAAAACATTCAGTACTTC.

The J gene is TRBJ2-3, the V gene TRBV11-2; 7 nucleotides agree with TRBD1. V dropped 7 bases and J dropped 7; count of bases not matched to a gene: 8. There are 13 residues in the CDR3. CDR1 is SGHAT and CDR2 is FQNNGV in the germline V gene. This chain's CDR3 is CASTLSQGNTQYF. CDR3 DNA sequence: TGTGCCAGCACCCTATCACAGGGGAATACGCAGTATTTT.

J is TRBJ2-5 and V is TRBV7-7, with D possibly matching TRBD1 (6 bases). The CDR3 has 16 residues. CDR1 and CDR2 (germline): SSHAT, FNYEAQ (reference sequence). The germline V and J ends were trimmed by 5 bases and 2 bases, with 18 bases remaining between them. The CDR3 loop is CASSPGLQGWQETQYF. Written as DNA, the CDR3 is TGTGCCAGCAGCCCCGGCCTACAGGGTTGGCAAGAGACCCAGTACTTC.

Note on this clone: One end of the junction is discordant with germline, which a read error may explain. This same CDR3 is encoded by further DNA sequences in the sample. The gene calls are TRBV7-9 and TRBJ2-7, with a weak D call TRBD2 (5 bases). CDR1 SEHNR and CDR2 FQNEAQ come from the germline V gene (reference sequence). This CDR3 has 14 residues. CDR3 sequence: CASSLALAAYEQYF. As DNA, the CDR3 is TGTGCCAGTAGCTTAGCGCTAGCCGCCTACGAGCAGTACTTC.

This rearrangement joins TRBV28 to TRBJ1-2; 8 bases map to TRBD1. CDR1 and CDR2 from the germline V gene are MDHEN and SYDVKM. CDR3 length equals 15 residues. The trim removed 2 bases at V and 2 bases at J, leaving 4 bases unmatched. In DNA, the CDR3 is TGTGCCAGCAGTTTAGGGACAGGATCGAACTATGGCTACACCTTC. Translating it yields CASSLGTGSNYGYTF.

The rearrangement links TRBV7-9 to TRBJ2-1; D is unclear. V was cut by 5 bases and J by 1 base, with 12 bases left in between. This CDR3 contains 15 residues. Per the germline V gene, CDR1 is SEHNR and CDR2 is FQNEAQ (reference sequence). The CDR3 sequence is CASSLRVPSYNEQFF. The DNA for the CDR3 is TGTGCCAGCAGCCTCCGGGTACCATCCTACAATGAGCAGTTCTTC.

This chain joins TRBV9 and TRBJ2-2, with D possibly being TRBD2 (5 bases). Germline CDR1 and CDR2: SGDLS and YYNGEE. This CDR3 contains 16 residues. Trimming stripped 0 bases from V and 4 bases from J, with 13 bases between. The CDR3, as DNA: TGTGCCAGCAGCGTAGTGTCCGGGATTGGCACCGGGGAGCTGTTTTTT. Its translation: CASSVVSGIGTGELFF. The variable domain in full, with the rest retrieved from reference TRBV9 and TRBJ2-2, is DSGVTQTPKHLITATGQRVTLRCSPRSGDLSVYWYQQSLDQGLQFLIQYYNGEERAKGNILERFSAQQFPDLHSELNLSSLELGDSALYFCASSVVSGIGTGELFFGEGSRLTVL.

The V call is TRBV10-1, the J call TRBJ1-5; maybe TRBD1 (5 bases). Trimming removed 2 bases at V and 0 bases at J, with 20 bases between. The CDR3 has 19 residues. Germline V gene lookup returns CDR1 WNHNN and CDR2 SYGVQD (reference sequence). CDR3 in amino acids: CASSEPRGPAGDSNQPQHF. The CDR3 DNA sequence: TGCGCCAGCAGTGAGCCAAGGGGTCCCGCGGGGGATAGCAATCAGCCCCAGCATTTT.